This T cell receptor (beta chain) was retrieved from a study of control samples from healthy donors and cancer patients. Germline CDR1 reads LNHDA; CDR2 reads SQIVND (reference sequence). The CDR3 contains 15 residues. The V gene lost 3 bases and the J gene lost 0 bases, with 9 bases spanning the gap. Produced via immunoSEQ multiplex PCR; TCRdb's table is partial and in-frame only. The data hold more than 60,000 clones, with 85% to 90% observed a single time. The sequenced sample was PBMCs. This chain joins TRBV19 and TRBJ1-5; D ambiguous. The receptor was derived from a man between 60 and 75 years old with colorectal cancer. The CDR3: CASSMEAYSNQPQHF. The CDR3 coding sequence is TGTGCCAGTAGTATGGAGGCGTATAGCAATCAGCCCCAGCATTTT.